This T cell receptor (beta chain) was identified during a study of cytomegalovirus exposure and HLA in healthy donors. The wider study: Inside one of the first data releases sat around 77 million unique TCRs taken from HLA-typed donors. Regarding the study as a whole: For presence/absence analyses, sequencing depth was assumed to be roughly uniform across donors. The study put 150 to 200 TCR beta chains on its list as cytomegalovirus-associated.

Use of 60 Vbeta and 13 Jbeta primers characterized the PCR. Here immunoSEQ multiplex PCR was the method, and the copy in TCRdb shows in-frame clones only, minus some. The top ten hold roughly 1.6% of the sample, which has about 120,000 clones, roughly 63% seen once. Comments on this clone: The antigen is not known. Other DNA sequences in this sample translate to the same CDR3.

This clonotype originated in a man aged 25 to 45 in good health and CMV-seropositive. Sequenced: PBMCs.

Here the CDR3 reads CASSEYRGTGELFF. The CDR3 nucleotides are TGTGCCAGCAGTGAATACCGGGGCACCGGGGAGCTGTTTTTT. The chain couples TRBV25-1 to TRBJ2-2; a possible D gene is TRBD2 (5 bases). Between the trimmed V and J ends, which lost 0 bases and 4 bases, there was a span of 6 bases. The CDR3 contains 14 residues. In germline, CDR1 is MGHDK, CDR2 SYGVNS. The variable domain in full, with the rest retrieved from reference TRBV25-1 and TRBJ2-2, is EADIYQTPRYLVIGTGKKITLECSQTMGHDKMYWYQQDPGMELHLIHYSYGVNSTEKGDLSSESTVSRIRTEHFPLTLESARPSHTSQYLCASSEYRGTGELFFGEGSRLTVL.